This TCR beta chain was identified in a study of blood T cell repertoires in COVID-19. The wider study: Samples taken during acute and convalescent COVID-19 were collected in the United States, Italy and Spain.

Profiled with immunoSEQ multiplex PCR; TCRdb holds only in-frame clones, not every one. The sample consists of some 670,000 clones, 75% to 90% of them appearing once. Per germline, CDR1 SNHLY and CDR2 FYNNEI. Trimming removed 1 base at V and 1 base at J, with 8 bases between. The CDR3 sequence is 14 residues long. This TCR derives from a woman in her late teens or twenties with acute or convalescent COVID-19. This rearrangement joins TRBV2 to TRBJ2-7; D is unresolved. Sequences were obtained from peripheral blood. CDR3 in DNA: TGTGCCAGCAGTGAAGTGGCCAGGTCCTACGAGCAGTACTTC. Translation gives CASSEVARSYEQYF.